This paragraph covers one T cell receptor (beta chain) sequence. What it recognizes is unknown. A junction end diverges from the germline sequence, so it may reflect a read error. This record comes from a study of Graves' ophthalmopathy and Graves' hyperthyroidism. Study summary: Before any treatment was given, at initial diagnosis, peripheral blood was collected. Overall study results and limits: Blood contained most expanded thyroid clonotypes exceeding 0.001 frequency. Ophthalmopathy could be told apart from stable hyperthyroidism by a 13-signature model (87.88% sensitivity, roughly 81% specificity).

CDR3 regions of TCR beta were amplified from RNA transcripts. The authors performed first-round RT-PCR with HTBI primers and then a second-round multiplex PCR. TCRdb re-analysed the multiplex PCR reads in MiXCR, keeping a single row per CDR3 protein. This table holds about 390,000 distinct CDR3 sequences, about 18% found once. CDR1 is ENHRY and CDR2 is SYGVKD in the germline V gene. This CDR3 has 15 residues. Sequenced: peripheral blood. This sequence joins TRBV10-3 and TRBJ2-7; TRBD2 might be the D (6 bases). This TCR was recovered from an adult woman with stable Graves' hyperthyroidism. DNA for the CDR3: TGTGCCACCAGTGATTTGGGGGGTTATGGAGTCGAGCAGTACTTC. It translates to CATSDLGGYGVEQYF.